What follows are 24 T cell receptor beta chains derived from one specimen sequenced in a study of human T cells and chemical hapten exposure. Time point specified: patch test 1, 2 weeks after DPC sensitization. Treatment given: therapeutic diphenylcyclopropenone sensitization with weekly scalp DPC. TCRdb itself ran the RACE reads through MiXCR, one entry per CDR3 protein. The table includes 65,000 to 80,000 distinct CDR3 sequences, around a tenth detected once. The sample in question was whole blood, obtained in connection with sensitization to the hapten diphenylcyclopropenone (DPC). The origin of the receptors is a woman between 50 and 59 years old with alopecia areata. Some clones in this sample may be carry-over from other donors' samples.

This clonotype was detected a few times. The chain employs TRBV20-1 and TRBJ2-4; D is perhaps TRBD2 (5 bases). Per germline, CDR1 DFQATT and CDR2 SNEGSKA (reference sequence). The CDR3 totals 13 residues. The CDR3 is CTGVPTASGIQYF. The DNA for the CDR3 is TGCACCGGGGTTCCAACTGCCTCCGGCATTCAGTACTTC.

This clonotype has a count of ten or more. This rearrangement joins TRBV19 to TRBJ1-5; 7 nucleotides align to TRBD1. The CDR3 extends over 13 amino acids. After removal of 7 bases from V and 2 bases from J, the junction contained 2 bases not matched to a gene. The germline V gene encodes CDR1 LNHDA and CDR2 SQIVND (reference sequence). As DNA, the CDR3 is TGTGCCAGTATAGACAGGGGCAATCAGCCCCAGCATTTT. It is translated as CASIDRGNQPQHF.

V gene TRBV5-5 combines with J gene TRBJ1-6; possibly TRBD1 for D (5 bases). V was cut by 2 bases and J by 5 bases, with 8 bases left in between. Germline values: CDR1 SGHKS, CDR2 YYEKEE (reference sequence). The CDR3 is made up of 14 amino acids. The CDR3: CASSFGTDNSPLHF. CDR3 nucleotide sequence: TGTGCCAGCAGCTTCGGGACGGATAATTCACCCCTCCACTTT.

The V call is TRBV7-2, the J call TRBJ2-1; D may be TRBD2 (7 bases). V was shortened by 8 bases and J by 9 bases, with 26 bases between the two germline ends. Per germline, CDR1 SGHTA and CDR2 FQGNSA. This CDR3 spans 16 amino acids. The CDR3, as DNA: TGTGCCAGCTCTAGGGGGGGGTCCACCTCTCCCGGTGAGCAGTTCTTC. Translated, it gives CASSRGGSTSPGEQFF.

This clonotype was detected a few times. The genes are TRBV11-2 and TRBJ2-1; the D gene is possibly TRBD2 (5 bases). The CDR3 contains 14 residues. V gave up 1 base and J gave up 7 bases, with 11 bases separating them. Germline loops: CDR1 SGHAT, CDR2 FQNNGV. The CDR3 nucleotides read TGTGCCAGCAGCTTAGCGGGGAGAGCTAATGAGCAGTTCTTC. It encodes CASSLAGRANEQFF. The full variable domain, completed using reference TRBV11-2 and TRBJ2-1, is EAGVAQSPRYKIIEKRQSVAFWCNPISGHATLYWYQQILGQGPKLLIQFQNNGVVDDSQLPKDRFSAERLKGVDSTLKIQPAKLEDSAVYLCASSLAGRANEQFFGPGTRLTVL.

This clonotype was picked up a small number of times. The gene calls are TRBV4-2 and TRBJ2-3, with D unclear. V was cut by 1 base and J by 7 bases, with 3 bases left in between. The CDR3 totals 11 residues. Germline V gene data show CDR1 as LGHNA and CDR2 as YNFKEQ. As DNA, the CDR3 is TGTGCCAGCAGCCAAGTCAATACGCAGTATTTT. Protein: CASSQVNTQYF.

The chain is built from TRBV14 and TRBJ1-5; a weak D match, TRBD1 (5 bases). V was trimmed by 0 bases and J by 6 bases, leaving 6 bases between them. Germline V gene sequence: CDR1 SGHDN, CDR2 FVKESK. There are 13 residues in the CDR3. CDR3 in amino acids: CASSQERGQPQHF. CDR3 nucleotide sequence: TGTGCCAGCAGCCAAGAGAGGGGTCAGCCCCAGCATTTT.

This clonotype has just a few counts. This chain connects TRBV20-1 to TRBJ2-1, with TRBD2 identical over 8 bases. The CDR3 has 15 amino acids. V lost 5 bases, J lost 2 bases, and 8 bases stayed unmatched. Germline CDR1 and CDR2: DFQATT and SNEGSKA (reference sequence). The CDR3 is CSALGTSGPYNEQFF. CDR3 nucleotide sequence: TGCAGTGCTCTGGGAACTAGCGGACCCTACAATGAGCAGTTCTTC.

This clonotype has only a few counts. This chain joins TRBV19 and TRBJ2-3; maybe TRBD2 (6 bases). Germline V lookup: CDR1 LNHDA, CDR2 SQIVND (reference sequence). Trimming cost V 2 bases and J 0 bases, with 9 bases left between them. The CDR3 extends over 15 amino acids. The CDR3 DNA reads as TGTGCCAGTAGTATAATCGGGAGCAGCACAGATACGCAGTATTTT. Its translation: CASSIIGSSTDTQYF. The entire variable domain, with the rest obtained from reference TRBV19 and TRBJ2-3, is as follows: DGGITQSPKYLFRKEGQNVTLSCEQNLNHDAMYWYRQDPGQGLRLIYYSQIVNDFQKGDIAEGYSVSREKKESFPLTVTSAQKNPTAFYLCASSIIGSSTDTQYFGPGTRLTVL.

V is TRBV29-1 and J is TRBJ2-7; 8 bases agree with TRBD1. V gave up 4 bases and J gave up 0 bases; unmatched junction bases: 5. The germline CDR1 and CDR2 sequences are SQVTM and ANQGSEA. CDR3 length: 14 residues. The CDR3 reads CSVASTGASYEQYF. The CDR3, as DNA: TGCAGCGTTGCCTCGACAGGGGCCTCCTACGAGCAGTACTTC.

CDR3 in DNA: TGCAGCGTTGCGTCCTATTCCTACAATGAGCAGTTCTTC. Amino acids: CSVASYSYNEQFF. This chain joins TRBV29-1 and TRBJ2-1; D is unresolved. The ends were cut back, 4 bases at V and 1 base at J, with 8 bases in the middle. Germline CDR1 reads SQVTM; CDR2 reads ANQGSEA. The CDR3 totals 13 residues.

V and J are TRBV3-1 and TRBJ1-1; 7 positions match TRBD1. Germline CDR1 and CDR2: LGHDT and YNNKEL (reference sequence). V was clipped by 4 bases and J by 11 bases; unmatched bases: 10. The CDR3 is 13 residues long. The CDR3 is CASSPGPGGGAFF. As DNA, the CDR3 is TGTGCCAGCAGCCCCGGCCCAGGGGGGGGGGCTTTCTTT.

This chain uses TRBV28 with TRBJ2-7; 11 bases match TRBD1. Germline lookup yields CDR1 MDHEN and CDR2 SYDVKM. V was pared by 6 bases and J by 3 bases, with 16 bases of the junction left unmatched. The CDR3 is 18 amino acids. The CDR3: CASSPTLGDRGKHYEQYF. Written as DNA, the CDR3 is TGTGCCAGCAGCCCTACCTTAGGGGACAGGGGGAAACACTACGAGCAGTACTTC.

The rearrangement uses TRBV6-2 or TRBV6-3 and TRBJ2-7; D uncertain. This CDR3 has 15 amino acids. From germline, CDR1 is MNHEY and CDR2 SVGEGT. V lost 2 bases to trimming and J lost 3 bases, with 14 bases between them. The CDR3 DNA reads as TGTGCCAGCAGTTACGGCCCCCTCAAGGTCTACGAGCAGTACTTC. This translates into CASSYGPLKVYEQYF.

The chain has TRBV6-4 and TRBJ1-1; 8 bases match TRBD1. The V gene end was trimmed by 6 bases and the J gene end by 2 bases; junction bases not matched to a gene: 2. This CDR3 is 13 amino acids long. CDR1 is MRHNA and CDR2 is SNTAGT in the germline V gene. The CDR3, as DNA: TGTGCCAGCAGCGACAGGGGTAACACTGAAGCTTTCTTT. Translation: CASSDRGNTEAFF.

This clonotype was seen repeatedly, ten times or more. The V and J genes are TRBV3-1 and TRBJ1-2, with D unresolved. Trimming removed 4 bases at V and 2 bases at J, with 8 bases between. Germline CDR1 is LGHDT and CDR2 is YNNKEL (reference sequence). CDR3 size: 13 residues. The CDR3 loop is CASSPPGNYGYTF. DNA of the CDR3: TGTGCCAGCAGCCCACCCGGAAACTATGGCTACACCTTC.

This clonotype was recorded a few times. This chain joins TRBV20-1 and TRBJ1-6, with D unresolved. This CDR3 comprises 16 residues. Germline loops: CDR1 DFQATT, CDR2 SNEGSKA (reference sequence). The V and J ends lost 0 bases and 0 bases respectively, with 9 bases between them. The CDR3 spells CSARDSRSSYNSPLHF. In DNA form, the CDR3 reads TGCAGTGCTAGAGACAGTAGGAGCTCCTATAATTCACCCCTCCACTTT.

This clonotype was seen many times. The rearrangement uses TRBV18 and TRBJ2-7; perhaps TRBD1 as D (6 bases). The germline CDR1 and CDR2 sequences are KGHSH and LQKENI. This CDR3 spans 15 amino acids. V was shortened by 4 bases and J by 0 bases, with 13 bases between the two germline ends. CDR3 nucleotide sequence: TGTGCCAGCTCACGAAGCACAGGGACCTCCTACGAGCAGTACTTC. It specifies CASSRSTGTSYEQYF. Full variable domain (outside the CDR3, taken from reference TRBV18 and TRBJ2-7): NAGVMQNPRHLVRRRGQEARLRCSPMKGHSHVYWYRQLPEEGLKFMVYLQKENIIDESGMPKERFSAEFPKEGPSILRIQQVVRGDSAAYFCASSRSTGTSYEQYFGPGTRLTVT.

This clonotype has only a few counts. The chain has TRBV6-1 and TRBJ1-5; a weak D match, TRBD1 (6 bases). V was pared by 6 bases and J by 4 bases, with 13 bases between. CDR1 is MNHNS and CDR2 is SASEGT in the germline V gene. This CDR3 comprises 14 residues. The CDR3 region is CASRWEGGNQPQHF. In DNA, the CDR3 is TGTGCCAGCAGGTGGGAGGGGGGGAATCAGCCCCAGCATTTT.

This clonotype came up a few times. As DNA, the CDR3 is TGTGCCAGCACCCCACGGTGGGGGACTAGCGGGAGTAGCGAGCAGTACTTC. It specifies CASTPRWGTSGSSEQYF. V usage is TRBV6-2 or TRBV6-3 and J usage is TRBJ2-7, with 14 bases matching TRBD2. This CDR3 is built from 17 residues. Trimming at V came to 7 bases and at J to 6 bases, leaving 14 bases not matched to a gene. Germline loops: CDR1 MNHEY, CDR2 SVGEGT.

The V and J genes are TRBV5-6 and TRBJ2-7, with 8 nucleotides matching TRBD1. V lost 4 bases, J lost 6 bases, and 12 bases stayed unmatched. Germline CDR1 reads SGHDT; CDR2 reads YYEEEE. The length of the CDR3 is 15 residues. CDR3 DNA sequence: TGTGCCAGCAGCCCGGGCCTGGGACAGGACGCCGAGCAGTACTTC. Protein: CASSPGLGQDAEQYF. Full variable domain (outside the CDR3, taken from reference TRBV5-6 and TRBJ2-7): DAGVTQSPTHLIKTRGQQVTLRCSPKSGHDTVSWYQQALGQGPQFIFQYYEEEERQRGNFPDRFSGHQFPNYSSELNVNALLLGDSALYLCASSPGLGQDAEQYFGPGTRLTVT.

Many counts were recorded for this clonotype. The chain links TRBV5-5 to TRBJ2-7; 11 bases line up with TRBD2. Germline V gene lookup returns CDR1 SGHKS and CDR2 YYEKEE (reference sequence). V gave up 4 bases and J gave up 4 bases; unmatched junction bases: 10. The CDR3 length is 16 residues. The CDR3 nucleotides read TGTGCCAGCAGCCTAGGGACTAGCGGTGGGGTTTACGAGCAGTACTTC. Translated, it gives CASSLGTSGGVYEQYF.

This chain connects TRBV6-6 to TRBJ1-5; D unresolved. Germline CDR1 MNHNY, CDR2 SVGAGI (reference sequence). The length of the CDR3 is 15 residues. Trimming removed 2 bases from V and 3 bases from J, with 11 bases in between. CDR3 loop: CASSYAWQDNQPQHF. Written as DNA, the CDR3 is TGTGCCAGCAGTTACGCGTGGCAGGACAATCAGCCCCAGCATTTT.

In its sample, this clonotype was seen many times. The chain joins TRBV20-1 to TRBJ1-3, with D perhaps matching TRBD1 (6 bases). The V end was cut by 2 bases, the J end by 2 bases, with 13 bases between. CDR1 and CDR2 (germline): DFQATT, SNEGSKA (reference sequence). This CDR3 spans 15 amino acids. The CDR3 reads CSARWAGAAGNTIYF. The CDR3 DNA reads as TGCAGTGCTAGATGGGCAGGGGCAGCTGGAAACACCATATATTTT.